The present T cell receptor beta chain was sequenced within a study of cytomegalovirus exposure and HLA in healthy donors. Study results and caveats: Later analysis associated a missense DCLRE1C variant with TCR beta V- and J-gene trimming.

CDR3 length: 12 amino acids. The germline gives CDR1 MDHEN, CDR2 SYDVKM. Trimming took off 5 bases at V and 7 bases at J, with 11 bases between the two ends. The PCR had 60 Vbeta and 13 Jbeta primers. The repertoire was sequenced with immunoSEQ multiplex PCR; TCRdb's copy has only in-frame clones and lacks some. The data contain 130,000 to 150,000 clones, 64% of them singletons. Only a few counts were recorded for this clone. Its antigen remains unknown. The sample consisted of PBMCs. V is TRBV28 and J is TRBJ2-5; D is uncertain. The sequence was obtained from a woman aged 25 to 39 in good health and CMV-seropositive. The CDR3 nucleotides read TGTGCCAGCAGTCGACTTTTAGGGACCCAGTACTTC. This sequence encodes CASSRLLGTQYF.